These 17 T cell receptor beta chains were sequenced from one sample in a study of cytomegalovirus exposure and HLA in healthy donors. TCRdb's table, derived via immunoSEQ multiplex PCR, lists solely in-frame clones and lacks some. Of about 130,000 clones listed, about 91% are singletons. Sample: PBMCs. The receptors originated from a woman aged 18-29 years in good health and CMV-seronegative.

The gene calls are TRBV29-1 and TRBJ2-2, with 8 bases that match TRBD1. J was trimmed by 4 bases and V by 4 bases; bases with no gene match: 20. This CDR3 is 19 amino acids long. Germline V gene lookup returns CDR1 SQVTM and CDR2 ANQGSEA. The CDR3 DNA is TGCAGCGTTGCTGGACAGGGTGGAATCGGGTTGGGTTCCACCGGGGAGCTGTTTTTT. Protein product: CSVAGQGGIGLGSTGELFF.

The DNA of the CDR3 is TGCGCCAGCAGCGCACAAACAGATACGCAGTATTTT. Its protein is CASSAQTDTQYF. This chain joins TRBV5-1 and TRBJ2-3; D remains ambiguous. This CDR3 has 12 residues. V shed 4 bases and J shed 3 bases, with 6 bases lying between them. Germline V CDR1 and CDR2: SGHRS, YFSETQ.

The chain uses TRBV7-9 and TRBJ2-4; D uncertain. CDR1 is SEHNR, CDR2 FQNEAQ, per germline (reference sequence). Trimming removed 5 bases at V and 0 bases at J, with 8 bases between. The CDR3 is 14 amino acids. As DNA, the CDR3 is TGTGCCAGCAGCCCTGTCCTAGCCAAAAACATTCAGTACTTC. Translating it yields CASSPVLAKNIQYF.

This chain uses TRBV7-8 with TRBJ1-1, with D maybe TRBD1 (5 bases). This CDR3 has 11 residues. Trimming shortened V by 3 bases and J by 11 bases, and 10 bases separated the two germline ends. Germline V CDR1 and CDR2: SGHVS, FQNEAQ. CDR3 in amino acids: CASSLPPGAFF. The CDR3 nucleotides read TGTGCCAGCAGCTTGCCTCCAGGGGCTTTCTTT.

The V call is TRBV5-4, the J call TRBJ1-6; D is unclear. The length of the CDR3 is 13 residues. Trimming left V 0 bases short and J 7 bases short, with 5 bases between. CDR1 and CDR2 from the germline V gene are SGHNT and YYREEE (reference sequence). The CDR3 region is CASSLAENSPLHF. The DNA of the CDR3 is TGTGCCAGCAGCTTGGCCGAGAATTCACCCCTCCACTTT.

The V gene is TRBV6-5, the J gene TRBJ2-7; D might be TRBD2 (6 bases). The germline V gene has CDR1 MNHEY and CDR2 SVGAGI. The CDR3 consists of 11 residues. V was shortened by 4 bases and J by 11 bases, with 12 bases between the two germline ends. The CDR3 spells CASSSRELKYF. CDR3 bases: TGTGCCAGCAGTTCCCGGGAGCTGAAGTACTTC.

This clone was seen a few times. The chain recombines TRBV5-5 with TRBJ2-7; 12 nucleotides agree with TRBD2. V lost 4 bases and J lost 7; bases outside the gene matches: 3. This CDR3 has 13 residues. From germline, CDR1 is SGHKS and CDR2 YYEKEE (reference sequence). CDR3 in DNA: TGTGCCAGCAGCCCAGGACTAGCGGGAGAGCAGTACTTC. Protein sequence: CASSPGLAGEQYF.

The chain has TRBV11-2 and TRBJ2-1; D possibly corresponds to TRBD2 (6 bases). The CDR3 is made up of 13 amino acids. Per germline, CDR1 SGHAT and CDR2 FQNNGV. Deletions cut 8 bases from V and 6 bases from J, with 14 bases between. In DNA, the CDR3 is TGTGCCAGCGCCACAACTAGCTTCAATGAGCAGTTCTTC. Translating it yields CASATTSFNEQFF. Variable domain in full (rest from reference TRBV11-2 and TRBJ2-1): EAGVAQSPRYKIIEKRQSVAFWCNPISGHATLYWYQQILGQGPKLLIQFQNNGVVDDSQLPKDRFSAERLKGVDSTLKIQPAKLEDSAVYLCASATTSFNEQFFGPGTRLTVL.

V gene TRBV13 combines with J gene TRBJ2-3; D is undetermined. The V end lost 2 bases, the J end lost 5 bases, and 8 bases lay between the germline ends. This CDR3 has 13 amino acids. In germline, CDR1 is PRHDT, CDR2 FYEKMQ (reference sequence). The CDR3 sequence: CASSLSMIDTQYF. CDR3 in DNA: TGTGCCAGCAGCTTATCTATGATAGATACGCAGTATTTT.

The CDR3 is CASTAFPGAINEQFF. CDR3 nucleotide sequence: TGTGCCAGTACCGCCTTCCCGGGAGCCATCAATGAGCAGTTCTTC. The rearrangement joins TRBV19 to TRBJ2-1; tentatively, D is TRBD2 (6 bases). V was clipped by 7 bases and J by 6 bases, with 19 bases between them. CDR1 and CDR2 (germline): LNHDA, SQIVND (reference sequence). CDR3 size: 15 residues.

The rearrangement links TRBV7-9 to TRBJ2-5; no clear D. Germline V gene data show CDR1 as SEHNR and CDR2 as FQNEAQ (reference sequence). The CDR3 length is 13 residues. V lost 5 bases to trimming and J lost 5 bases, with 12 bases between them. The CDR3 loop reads CASSPPLRETQYF. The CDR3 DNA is TGTGCCAGCAGCCCCCCCCTGAGGGAGACCCAGTACTTC.

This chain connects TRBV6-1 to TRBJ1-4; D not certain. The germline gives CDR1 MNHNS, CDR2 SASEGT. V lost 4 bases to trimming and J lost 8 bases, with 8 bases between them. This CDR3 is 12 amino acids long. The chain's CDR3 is CASSAPREKLFF. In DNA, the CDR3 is TGTGCCAGCAGTGCTCCGCGGGAAAAACTGTTTTTT.

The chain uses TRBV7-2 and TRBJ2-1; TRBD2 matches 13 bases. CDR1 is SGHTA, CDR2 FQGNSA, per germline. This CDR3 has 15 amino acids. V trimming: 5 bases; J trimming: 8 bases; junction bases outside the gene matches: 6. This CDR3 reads CASSPGLAGVHEQFF. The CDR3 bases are TGTGCCAGCAGCCCTGGACTAGCGGGAGTGCATGAGCAGTTCTTC.

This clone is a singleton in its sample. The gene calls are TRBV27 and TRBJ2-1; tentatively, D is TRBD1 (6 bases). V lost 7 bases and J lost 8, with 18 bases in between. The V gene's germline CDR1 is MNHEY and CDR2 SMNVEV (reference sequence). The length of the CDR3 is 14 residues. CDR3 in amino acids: CASTHLDSRDEQFF. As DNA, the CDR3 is TGTGCCAGCACCCACCTGGACAGTCGAGATGAGCAGTTCTTC.

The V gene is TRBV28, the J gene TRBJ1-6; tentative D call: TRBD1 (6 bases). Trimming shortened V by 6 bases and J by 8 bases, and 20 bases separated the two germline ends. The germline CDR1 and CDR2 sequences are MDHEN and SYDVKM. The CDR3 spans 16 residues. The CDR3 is CASRHKGGAKDSPLHF. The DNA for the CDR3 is TGTGCCAGCAGACATAAAGGGGGGGCCAAAGATTCACCCCTCCACTTT.

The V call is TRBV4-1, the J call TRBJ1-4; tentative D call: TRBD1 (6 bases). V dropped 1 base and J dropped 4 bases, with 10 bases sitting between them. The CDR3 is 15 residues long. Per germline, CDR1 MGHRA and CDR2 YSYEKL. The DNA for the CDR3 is TGCGCCAGCAGCCAAGCCGACAGGCTTAATGAAAAACTGTTTTTT. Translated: CASSQADRLNEKLFF.

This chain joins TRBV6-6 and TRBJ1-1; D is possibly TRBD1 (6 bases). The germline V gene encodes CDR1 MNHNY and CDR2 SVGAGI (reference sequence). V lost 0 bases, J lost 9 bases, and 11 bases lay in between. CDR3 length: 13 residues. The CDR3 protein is CASSYSAGQKAFF. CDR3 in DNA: TGTGCCAGCAGTTACTCGGCCGGACAGAAAGCTTTCTTT.